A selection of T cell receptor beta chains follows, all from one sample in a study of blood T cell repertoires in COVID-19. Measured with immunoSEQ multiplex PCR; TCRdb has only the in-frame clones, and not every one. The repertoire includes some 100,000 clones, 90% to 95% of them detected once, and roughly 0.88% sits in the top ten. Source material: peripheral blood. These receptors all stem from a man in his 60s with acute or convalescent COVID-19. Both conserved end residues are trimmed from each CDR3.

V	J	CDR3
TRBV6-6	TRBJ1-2	ASSPGTDGYT
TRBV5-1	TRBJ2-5	ASSSQGAGQETQY
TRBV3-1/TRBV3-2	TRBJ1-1	ASSPRGNTEAF
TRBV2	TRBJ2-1	ASSGALTGGSYNEQF
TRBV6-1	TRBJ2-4	ASSEVIVQY
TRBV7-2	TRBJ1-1	ASSFLRGGTEAF
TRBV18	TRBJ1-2	ASSLGTDANYGYT
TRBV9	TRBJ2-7	ASSVEGVSAREQY
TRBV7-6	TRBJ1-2	ASSLGRVRKSTNYGYT
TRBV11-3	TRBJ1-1	ASSLMAGDTEAF
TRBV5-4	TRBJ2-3	ASSLRAGPTDTQY
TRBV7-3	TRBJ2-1	ASSPSLLAGEGDEQF
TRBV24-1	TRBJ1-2	ATSDFATGYGYT
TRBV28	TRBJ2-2	ATGGTLNTGELF
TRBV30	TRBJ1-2	AWSVLGGYGYT
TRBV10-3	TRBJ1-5	AISASRDQPQH
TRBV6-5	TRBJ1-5	ASSPQVRQPQH
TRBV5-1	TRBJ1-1	ASSTGLLAEAF
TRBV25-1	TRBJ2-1	ASSASQTWWARGQF
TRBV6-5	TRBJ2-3	ASRRQGTDTQY